This TCR beta chain was captured by sequencing in a study of T cell repertoires in cytomegalovirus infection. In the case of this clonotype: As yet, its antigen is unknown.

TCRdb ran MiXCR on the reads and lists one entry per CDR3 protein. The sample lists approximately 1,000,000 distinct CDR3 sequences; less than 35% were seen once. Germline V gene lookup returns CDR1 SGHAT and CDR2 FQNNGV. The CDR3 totals 15 residues. V trimming: 5 bases; J trimming: 8 bases; junction bases outside the gene matches: 12. The sequence was obtained from a human donor in good health (CMV status not recorded). Some clones in this sample may be carry-over from other donors' samples. The chain employs TRBV11-2 and TRBJ2-1; 7 bases agree with TRBD1. The material was cultured CD8+ T cells from PBMCs, obtained from culture after CMV antigen stimulation. CDR3 sequence (DNA): TGTGCCAGCAGCCCCACCGACAGGGTTATCGATGAGCAGTTCTTC. Its translation: CASSPTDRVIDEQFF. The entire variable domain, with the rest obtained from reference TRBV11-2 and TRBJ2-1, is as follows: EAGVAQSPRYKIIEKRQSVAFWCNPISGHATLYWYQQILGQGPKLLIQFQNNGVVDDSQLPKDRFSAERLKGVDSTLKIQPAKLEDSAVYLCASSPTDRVIDEQFFGPGTRLTVL.